This T cell receptor (beta chain) was sequenced during a study of vaccination effects on CD4 cells after COVID-19. Findings and caveats of the study: Marked clonal contraction of infection- and vaccine-induced clones was seen late after vaccination.

This CDR3 spans 15 amino acids. In germline, CDR1 is MNHEY, CDR2 SMNVEV (reference sequence). Trimming pared 7 bases from V and 7 bases from J, leaving 19 bases between. TCRdb's table, derived via immunoSEQ multiplex PCR, lists solely in-frame clones and lacks some. Of under 85,000 clones detected, about 70% appear once; the ten largest clones hold roughly 1.8%. Prior to sequencing, the ViraFEST assay stimulated PBMC with viral peptide pools, which expanded the antigen-specific CD4+ T cells. Following a roughly eleven-day culture, CD4+ T cells were purified. Nucleocapsid antibodies were negative in the vaccine recipients, who had never had SARS-CoV-2 infection. After 1.8 million or so PBMC were placed in each well, they were cultured with approximately 10 IU/ml IL-2 and about 10 ug/ml peptides. In regard to this clone: The antigen is undetermined.

The V call is TRBV27, the J call TRBJ2-2; D unclear. This material consisted of CD4+ T cells from PBMCs cultured with HCoV-229E spike peptides, taken before COVID-19 vaccination. This sequence was found in a human donor who received a COVID-19 vaccine. Here the CDR3 DNA reads TGTGCCAGCAAGGCCTCCGCCCAGTTAGGCGGGGAGCTGTTTTTT. Protein sequence: CASKASAQLGGELFF.